This T cell receptor beta chain was obtained from a study of blood T cell repertoires in COVID-19. TCRdb's table, derived via immunoSEQ multiplex PCR, lists solely in-frame clones and lacks some. The data contain hundreds of thousands of clones, approximately 85% of them seen just once; the ten biggest clones take up around 2.1%. The CDR3 runs 16 residues. Germline assignment: CDR1 LGHNA and CDR2 YNFKEQ. Trimming took 1 base from V and 4 from J; bases not matched to a gene: 7. Sequencing was carried out using PBMCs or T cells enriched from blood (not recorded which). The origin of this receptor is a woman in her thirties or forties with acute COVID-19. V usage is TRBV4-2 and J usage is TRBJ2-3; 8 nucleotides agree with TRBD2. The CDR3 region is CASSQAKGLGADTQYF. In DNA form, the CDR3 reads TGTGCCAGCAGCCAAGCGAAGGGACTAGGAGCAGATACGCAGTATTTT.